The entry that follows covers one TCR beta chain sequence. The sample is drawn from a study of blood T cell repertoires in COVID-19. Study-wide context: COVID-19 samples collected from the United States, Italy and Spain covered acute and convalescent phases. PBMCs, B-cell-depleted T cells, or T cells were the source of the cDNA or gDNA that made up the material.

Authors' methods: The assay estimated nucleated cells by amplifying reference gene primers. The assay was immunoSEQ multiplex PCR, and TCRdb's table has in-frame clones only and misses some. V and J calls plus clone size are reproduced from that table; the DNA served to infer D and trimming. The sample gives tens of thousands of clones, over 65% of which show up once; more than 12% is in the top ten. The sample comprised peripheral blood. This TCR derives from a woman aged 70-85 years with acute or convalescent COVID-19.

The CDR3 region has the DNA TGTGCCAGCAAGAGACAGTATGGCTACACCTTC. Translating it yields CASKRQYGYTF. The chain carries TRBV2 and TRBJ1-2; TRBD1 might be the D (5 bases). Germline CDR1 and CDR2: SNHLY and FYNNEI. V dropped 7 bases and J dropped 5 bases, with 8 bases sitting between them. The CDR3 length is 11 residues.